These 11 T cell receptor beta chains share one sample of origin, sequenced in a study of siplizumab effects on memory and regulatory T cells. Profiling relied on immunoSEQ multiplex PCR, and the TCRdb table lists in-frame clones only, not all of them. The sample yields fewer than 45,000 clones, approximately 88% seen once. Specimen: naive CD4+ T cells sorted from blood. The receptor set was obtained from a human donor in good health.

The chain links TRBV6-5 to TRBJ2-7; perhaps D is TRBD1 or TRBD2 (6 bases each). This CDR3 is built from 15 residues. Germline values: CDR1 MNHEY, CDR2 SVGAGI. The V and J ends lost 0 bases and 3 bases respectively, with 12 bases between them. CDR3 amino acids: CASSYSDGGLYEQYF. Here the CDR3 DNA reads TGTGCCAGCAGTTACTCGGACGGGGGCCTCTACGAGCAGTACTTC.

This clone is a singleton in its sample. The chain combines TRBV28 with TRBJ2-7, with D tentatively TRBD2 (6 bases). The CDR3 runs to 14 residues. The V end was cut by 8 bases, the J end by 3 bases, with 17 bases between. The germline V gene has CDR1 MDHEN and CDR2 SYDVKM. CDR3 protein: CASLSIGGGYEQYF. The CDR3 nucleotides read TGTGCCAGCCTTTCCATTGGGGGAGGCTACGAGCAGTACTTC.

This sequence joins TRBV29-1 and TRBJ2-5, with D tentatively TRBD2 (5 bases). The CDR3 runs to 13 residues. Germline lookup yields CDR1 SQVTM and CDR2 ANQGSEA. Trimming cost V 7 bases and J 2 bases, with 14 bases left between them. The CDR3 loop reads CSAASGNQETQYF. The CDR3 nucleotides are TGCAGCGCCGCTTCCGGGAATCAAGAGACCCAGTACTTC. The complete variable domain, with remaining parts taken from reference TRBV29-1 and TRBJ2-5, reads SAVISQKPSRDICQRGTSLTIQCQVDSQVTMMFWYRQQPGQSLTLIATANQGSEATYESGFVIDKFPISRPNLTFSTLTVSNMSPEDSSIYLCSAASGNQETQYFGPGTRLLVL.

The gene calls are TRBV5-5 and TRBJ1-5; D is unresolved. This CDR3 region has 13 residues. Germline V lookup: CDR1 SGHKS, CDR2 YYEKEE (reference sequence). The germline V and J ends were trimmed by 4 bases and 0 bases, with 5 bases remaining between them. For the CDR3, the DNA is TGTGCCAGCAGCCTATATAGCAATCAGCCCCAGCATTTT. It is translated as CASSLYSNQPQHF.

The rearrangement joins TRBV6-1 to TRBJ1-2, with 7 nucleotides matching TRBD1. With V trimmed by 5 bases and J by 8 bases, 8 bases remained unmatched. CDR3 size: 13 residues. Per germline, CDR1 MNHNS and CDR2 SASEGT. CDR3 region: CASSTRQGGGYTF. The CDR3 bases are TGTGCCAGCAGTACCCGACAGGGAGGGGGCTACACCTTC.

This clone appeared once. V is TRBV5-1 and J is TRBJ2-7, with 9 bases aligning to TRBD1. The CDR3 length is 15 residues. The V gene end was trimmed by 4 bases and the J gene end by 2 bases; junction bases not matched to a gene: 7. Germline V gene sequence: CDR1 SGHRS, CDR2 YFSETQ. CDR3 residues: CASSVEQGATYEQYF. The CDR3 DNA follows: TGCGCCAGCAGCGTGGAACAGGGGGCCACCTACGAGCAGTACTTC.

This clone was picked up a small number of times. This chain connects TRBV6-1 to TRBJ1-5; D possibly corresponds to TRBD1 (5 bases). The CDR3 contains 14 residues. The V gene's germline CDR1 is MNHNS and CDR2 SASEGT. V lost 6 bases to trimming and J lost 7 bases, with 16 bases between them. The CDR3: CASRAGGGGQPQHF. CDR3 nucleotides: TGTGCCAGCAGGGCCGGTGGGGGGGGGCAGCCCCAGCATTTT.

Written as DNA, the CDR3 is TGTGCCATCAGTTCCGGGACGGGGGATCAGCCCCAGCATTTT. Translated, it gives CAISSGTGDQPQHF. The chain employs TRBV10-3 and TRBJ1-5; D might be TRBD1 (5 bases). The CDR3 length is 14 residues. Germline loops: CDR1 ENHRY, CDR2 SYGVKD. Trimming removed 5 bases at V and 5 bases at J, with 13 bases between.

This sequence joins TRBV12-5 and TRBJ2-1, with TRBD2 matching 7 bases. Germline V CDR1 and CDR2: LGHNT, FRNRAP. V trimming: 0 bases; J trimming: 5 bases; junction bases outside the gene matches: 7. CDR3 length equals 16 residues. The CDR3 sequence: CASGLVHEGGHNEQFF. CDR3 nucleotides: TGTGCTAGTGGTTTGGTACATGAGGGAGGGCACAATGAGCAGTTCTTC.

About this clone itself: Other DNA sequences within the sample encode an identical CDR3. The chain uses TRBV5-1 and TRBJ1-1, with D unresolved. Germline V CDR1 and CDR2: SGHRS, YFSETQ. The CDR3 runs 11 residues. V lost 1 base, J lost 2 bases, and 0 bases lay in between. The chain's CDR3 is CASSLNTEAFF. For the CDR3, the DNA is TGCGCCAGCAGCTTGAACACTGAAGCTTTCTTT.

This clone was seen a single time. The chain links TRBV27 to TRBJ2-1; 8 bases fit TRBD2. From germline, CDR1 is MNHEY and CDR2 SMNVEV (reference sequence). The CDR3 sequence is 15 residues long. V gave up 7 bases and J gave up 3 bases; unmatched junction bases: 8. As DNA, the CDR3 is TGTGCCAGCACCCTCGATGGGACTAGCTACAATGAGCAGTTCTTC. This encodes CASTLDGTSYNEQFF.